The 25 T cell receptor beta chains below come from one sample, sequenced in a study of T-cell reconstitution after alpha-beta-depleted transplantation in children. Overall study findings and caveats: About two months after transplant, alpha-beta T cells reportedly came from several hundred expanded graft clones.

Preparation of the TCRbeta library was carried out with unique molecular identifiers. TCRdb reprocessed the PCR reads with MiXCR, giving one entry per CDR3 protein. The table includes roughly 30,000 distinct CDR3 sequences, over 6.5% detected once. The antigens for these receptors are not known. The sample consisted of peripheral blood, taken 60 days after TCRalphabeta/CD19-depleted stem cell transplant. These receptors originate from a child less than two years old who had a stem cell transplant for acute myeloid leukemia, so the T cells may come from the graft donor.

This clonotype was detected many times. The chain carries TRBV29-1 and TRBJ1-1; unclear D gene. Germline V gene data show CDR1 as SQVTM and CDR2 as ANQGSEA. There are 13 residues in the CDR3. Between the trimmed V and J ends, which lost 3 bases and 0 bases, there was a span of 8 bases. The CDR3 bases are TGCAGCGTTGACGGCTACATGAACACTGAAGCTTTCTTT. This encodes CSVDGYMNTEAFF.

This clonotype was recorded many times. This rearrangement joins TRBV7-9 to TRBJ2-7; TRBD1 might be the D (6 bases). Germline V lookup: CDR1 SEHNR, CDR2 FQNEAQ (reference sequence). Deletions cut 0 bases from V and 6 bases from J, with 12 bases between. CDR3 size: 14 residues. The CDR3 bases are TGTGCCAGCAGCTTAGCACAGGGAAAGGGCGAGCAGTACTTC. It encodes CASSLAQGKGEQYF.

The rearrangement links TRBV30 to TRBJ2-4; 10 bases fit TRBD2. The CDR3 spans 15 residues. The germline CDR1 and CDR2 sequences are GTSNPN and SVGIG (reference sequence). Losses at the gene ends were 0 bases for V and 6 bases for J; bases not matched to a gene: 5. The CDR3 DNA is TGTGCCTGGAGTGTAGCGGGAGGGCCGGGAAACATTCAGTACTTC. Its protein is CAWSVAGGPGNIQYF.

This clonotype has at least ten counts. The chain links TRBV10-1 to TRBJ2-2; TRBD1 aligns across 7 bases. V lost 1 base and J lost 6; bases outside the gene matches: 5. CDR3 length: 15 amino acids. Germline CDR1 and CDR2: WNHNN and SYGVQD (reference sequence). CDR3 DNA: TGCGCCAGCAGTGAGTACGACAGGGACGCCGGGGAGCTGTTTTTT. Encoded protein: CASSEYDRDAGELFF.

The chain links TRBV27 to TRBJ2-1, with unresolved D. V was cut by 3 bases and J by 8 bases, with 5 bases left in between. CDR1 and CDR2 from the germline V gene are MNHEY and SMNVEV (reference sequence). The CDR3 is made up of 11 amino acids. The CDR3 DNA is TGTGCCAGCAGTTTGGGTGATGAGCAGTTCTTC. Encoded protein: CASSLGDEQFF.

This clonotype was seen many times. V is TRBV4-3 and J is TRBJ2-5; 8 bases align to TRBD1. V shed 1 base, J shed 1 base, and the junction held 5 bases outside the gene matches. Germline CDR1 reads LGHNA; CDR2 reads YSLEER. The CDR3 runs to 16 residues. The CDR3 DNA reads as TGCGCCAGCAGCCAAGGGACAGGGCGTTTCCAAGAGACCCAGTACTTC. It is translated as CASSQGTGRFQETQYF.

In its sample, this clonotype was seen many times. The CDR3 region has the DNA TGCGCCAGCAGCTTCGGGTTAAACAATGAGCAGTTCTTC. It is translated as CASSFGLNNEQFF. The V call is TRBV5-1, the J call TRBJ2-1; D not resolved. The CDR3 is 13 amino acids. The germline CDR1 and CDR2 sequences are SGHRS and YFSETQ. V was clipped by 2 bases and J by 5 bases, with 8 bases between them.

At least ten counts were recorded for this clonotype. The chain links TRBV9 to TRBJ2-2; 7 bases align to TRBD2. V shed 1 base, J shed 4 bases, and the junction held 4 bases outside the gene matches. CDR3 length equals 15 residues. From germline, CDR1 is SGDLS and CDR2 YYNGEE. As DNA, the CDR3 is TGTGCCAGCAGCGTATACCAGCGGGGCACCGGGGAGCTGTTTTTT. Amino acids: CASSVYQRGTGELFF.

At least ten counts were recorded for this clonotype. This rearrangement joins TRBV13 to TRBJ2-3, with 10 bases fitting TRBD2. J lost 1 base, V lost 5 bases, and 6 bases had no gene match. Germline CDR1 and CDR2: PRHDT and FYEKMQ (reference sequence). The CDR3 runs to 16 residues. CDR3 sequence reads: CASSRPGLAGTDTQYF. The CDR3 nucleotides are TGTGCCAGCAGCCGCCCCGGACTAGCGGGCACAGATACGCAGTATTTT. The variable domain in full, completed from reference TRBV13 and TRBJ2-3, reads AAGVIQSPRHLIKEKRETATLKCYPIPRHDTVYWYQQGPGQDPQFLISFYEKMQSDKGSIPDRFSAQQFSDYHSELNMSSLELGDSALYFCASSRPGLAGTDTQYFGPGTRLTVL.

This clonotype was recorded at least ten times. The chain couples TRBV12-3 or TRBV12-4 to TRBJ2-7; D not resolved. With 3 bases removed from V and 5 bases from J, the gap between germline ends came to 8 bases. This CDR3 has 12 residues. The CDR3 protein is CASSLTYNEQYF. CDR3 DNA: TGTGCCAGCAGTTTGACCTACAACGAGCAGTACTTC.

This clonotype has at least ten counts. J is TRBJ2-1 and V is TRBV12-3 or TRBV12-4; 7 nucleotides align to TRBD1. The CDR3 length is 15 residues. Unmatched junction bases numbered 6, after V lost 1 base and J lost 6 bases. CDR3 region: CASSLETRGSNEQFF. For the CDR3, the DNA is TGTGCCAGCAGTTTAGAAACCAGGGGGAGCAATGAGCAGTTCTTC.

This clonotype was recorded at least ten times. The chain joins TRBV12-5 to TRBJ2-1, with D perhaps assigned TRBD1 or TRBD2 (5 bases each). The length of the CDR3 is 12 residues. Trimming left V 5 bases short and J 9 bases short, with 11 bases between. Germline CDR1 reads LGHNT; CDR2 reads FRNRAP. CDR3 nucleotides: TGTGCTAGTGGTCCATTTGGGGGTGAGCAGTTCTTC. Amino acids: CASGPFGGEQFF.

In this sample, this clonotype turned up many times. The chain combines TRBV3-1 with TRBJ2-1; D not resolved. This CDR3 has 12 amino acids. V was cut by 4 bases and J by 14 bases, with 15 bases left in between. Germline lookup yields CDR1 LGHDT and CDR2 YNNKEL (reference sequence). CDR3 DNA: TGTGCCAGCAGCCCTCTGTTCGGTGGGGAGTTCTTC. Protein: CASSPLFGGEFF.

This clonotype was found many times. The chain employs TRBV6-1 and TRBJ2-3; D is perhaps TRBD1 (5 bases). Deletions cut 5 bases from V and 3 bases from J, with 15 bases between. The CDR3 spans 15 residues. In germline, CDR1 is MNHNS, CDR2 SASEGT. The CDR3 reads CASSQTLRQTDTQYF. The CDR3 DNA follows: TGTGCCAGCAGTCAAACACTCCGACAGACAGATACGCAGTATTTT.

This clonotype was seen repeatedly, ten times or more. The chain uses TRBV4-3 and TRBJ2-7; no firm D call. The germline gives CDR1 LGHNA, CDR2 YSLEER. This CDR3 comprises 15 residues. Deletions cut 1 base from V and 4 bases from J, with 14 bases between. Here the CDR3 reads CASSQGAVELYEQYF. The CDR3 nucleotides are TGCGCCAGCAGCCAAGGGGCGGTGGAGTTGTACGAGCAGTACTTC.

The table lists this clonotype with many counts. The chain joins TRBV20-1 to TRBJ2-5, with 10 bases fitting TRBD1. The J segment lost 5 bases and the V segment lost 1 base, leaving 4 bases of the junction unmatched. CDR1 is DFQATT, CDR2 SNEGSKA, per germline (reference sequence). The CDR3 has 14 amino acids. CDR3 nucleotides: TGCAGTGCTAGAGGACAGGGGGCCGAGGAGACCCAGTACTTC. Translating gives CSARGQGAEETQYF.

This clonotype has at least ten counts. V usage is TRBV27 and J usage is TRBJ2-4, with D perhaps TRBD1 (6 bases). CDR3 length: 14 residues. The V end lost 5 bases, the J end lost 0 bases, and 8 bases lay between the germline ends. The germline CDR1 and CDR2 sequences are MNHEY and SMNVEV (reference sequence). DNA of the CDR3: TGTGCCAGCAGTCCCAGGGGAGCCAAAAACATTCAGTACTTC. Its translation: CASSPRGAKNIQYF.

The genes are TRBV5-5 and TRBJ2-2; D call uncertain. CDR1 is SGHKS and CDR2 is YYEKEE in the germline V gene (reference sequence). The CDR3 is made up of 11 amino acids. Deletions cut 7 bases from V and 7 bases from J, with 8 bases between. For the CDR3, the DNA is TGTGCCAGCTATAAGGGCGGGGAGCTGTTTTTT. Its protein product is CASYKGGELFF.

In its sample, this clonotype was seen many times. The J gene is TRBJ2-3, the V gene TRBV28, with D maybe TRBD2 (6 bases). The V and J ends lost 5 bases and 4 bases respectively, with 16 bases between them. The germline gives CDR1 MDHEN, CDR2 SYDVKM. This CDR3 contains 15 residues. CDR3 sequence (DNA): TGTGCCAGCAGTCCTCGGCGGGGCGGCCCAGATACGCAGTATTTT. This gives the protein CASSPRRGGPDTQYF.

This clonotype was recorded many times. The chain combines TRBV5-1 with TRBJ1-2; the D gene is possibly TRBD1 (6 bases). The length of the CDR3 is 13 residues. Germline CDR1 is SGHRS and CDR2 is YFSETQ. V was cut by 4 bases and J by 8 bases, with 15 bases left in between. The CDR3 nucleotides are TGCGCCAGCAGCGTCTACAGGGAGGAGGGCTACACCTTC. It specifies CASSVYREEGYTF.

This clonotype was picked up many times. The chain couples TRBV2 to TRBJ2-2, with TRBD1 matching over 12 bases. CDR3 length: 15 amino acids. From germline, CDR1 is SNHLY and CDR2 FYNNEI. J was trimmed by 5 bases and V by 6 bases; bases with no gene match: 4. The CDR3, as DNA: TGTGCCAGCAGACTGGGACAGGGGGCGACCGGGGAGCTGTTTTTT. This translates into CASRLGQGATGELFF.

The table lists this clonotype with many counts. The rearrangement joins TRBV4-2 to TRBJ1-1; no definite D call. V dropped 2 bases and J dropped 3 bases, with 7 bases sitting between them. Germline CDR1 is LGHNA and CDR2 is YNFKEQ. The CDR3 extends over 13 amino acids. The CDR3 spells CASSQPAYTEAFF. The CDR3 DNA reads TGTGCCAGCAGCCAACCAGCCTACACTGAAGCTTTCTTT.

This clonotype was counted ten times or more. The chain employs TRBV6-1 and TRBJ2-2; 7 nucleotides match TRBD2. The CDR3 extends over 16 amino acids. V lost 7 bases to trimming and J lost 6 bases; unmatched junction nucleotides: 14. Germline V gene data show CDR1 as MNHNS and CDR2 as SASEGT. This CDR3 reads CASTPYGGGPPGELFF. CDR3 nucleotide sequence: TGTGCCAGCACCCCCTATGGGGGAGGGCCGCCCGGGGAGCTGTTTTTT.

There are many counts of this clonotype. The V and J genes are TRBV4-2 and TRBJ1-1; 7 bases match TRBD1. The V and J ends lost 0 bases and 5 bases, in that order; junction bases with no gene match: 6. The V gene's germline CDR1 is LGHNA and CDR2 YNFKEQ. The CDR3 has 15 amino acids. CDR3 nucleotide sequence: TGTGCCAGCAGCCAAGAAACGCAGGGGGGGACTGAAGCTTTCTTT. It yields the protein CASSQETQGGTEAFF.

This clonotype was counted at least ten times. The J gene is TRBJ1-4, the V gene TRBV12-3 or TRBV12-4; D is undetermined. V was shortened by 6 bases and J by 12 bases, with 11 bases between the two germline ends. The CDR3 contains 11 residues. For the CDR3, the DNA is TGTGCCAGCAGCCAAGGGTGGGAACTGTTTTTT. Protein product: CASSQGWELFF.